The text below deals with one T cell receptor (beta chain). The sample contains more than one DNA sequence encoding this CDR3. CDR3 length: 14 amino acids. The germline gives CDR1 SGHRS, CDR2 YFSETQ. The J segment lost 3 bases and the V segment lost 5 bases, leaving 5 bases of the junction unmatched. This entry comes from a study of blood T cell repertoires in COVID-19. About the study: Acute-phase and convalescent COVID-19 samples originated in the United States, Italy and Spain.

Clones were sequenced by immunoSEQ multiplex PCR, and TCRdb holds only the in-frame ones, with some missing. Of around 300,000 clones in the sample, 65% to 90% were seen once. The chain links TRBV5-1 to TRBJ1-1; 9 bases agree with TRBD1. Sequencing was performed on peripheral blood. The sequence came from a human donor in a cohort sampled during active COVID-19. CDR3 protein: CASSFDRGDTEAFF. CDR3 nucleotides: TGCGCCAGCAGTTTCGACAGGGGGGACACTGAAGCTTTCTTT.